One and the same sample provided the 15 T cell receptor beta chains below, sequenced in a study of cytomegalovirus exposure and HLA in healthy donors. Researchers ran the PCR with 60 Vbeta and 13 Jbeta primers. Measured with immunoSEQ multiplex PCR; TCRdb has only the in-frame clones, and not every one. This sample has roughly 70,000 clones, with around 74% found just once. The sample comprised PBMCs. The origin of the receptors is a human donor in good health.

J is TRBJ1-2 and V is TRBV6-4; 10 bases agree with TRBD1. Germline V CDR1 and CDR2: MRHNA, SNTAGT. V lost 4 bases and J lost 7; bases outside the gene matches: 9. This CDR3 comprises 15 residues. This chain's CDR3 is CASSASGQGSRGYTF. The CDR3 DNA follows: TGTGCCAGCAGTGCCTCGGGACAGGGGTCACGTGGCTACACCTTC.

Turning to this clone: Germline and junction disagree at one end, which may indicate a read error. The chain employs TRBV7-9 and TRBJ2-3, with 10 positions matching TRBD2. Germline V lookup: CDR1 SEHNR, CDR2 FQNEAQ (reference sequence). The CDR3 is 19 residues long. The CDR3 loop is CSSSFPLAGDSYGTDTQYF. CDR3 sequence (DNA): TGTTCCAGCAGCTTTCCCCTAGCGGGAGATAGTTATGGCACAGATACGCAGTATTTT. The variable domain in full, with the rest retrieved from reference TRBV7-9 and TRBJ2-3, is DTGVSQNPRHKITKRGQNVTFRCDPISEHNRLYWYRQTLGQGPEFLTYFQNEAQLEKSRLLSDRFSAERPKGSFSTLEIQRTEQGDSAMYLCSSSFPLAGDSYGTDTQYFGPGTRLTVL.

The chain joins TRBV18 to TRBJ2-5; D is unclear. The CDR3 is 14 amino acids. The germline V and J ends were trimmed by 2 bases and 0 bases, with 7 bases remaining between them. Germline V gene data show CDR1 as KGHSH and CDR2 as LQKENI. This chain's CDR3 is CASSPSDYQETQYF. The CDR3 DNA sequence: TGTGCCAGCTCACCAAGCGACTACCAAGAGACCCAGTACTTC.

This clone was recorded once. The V and J genes are TRBV5-1 and TRBJ2-3; 8 bases are a match to TRBD2. Trimming took 0 bases from V and 0 from J; bases not matched to a gene: 0. CDR3 length: 15 amino acids. Germline V lookup: CDR1 SGHRS, CDR2 YFSETQ. CDR3 residues: CASSLERGSTDTQYF. The DNA for the CDR3 is TGCGCCAGCAGCTTGGAGCGGGGGAGCACAGATACGCAGTATTTT.

CDR3 in amino acids: CAWSTSDRRRNTEAFF. The CDR3 nucleotides are TGTGCCTGGAGTACATCTGACAGACGAAGAAACACTGAAGCTTTCTTT. V and J are TRBV30 and TRBJ1-1; maybe TRBD1 (5 bases). Germline-derived CDR1 and CDR2 are GTSNPN and SVGIG (reference sequence). Trimming left V 2 bases short and J 2 bases short, with 18 bases between. This CDR3 has 16 amino acids.

This clone was counted once. The chain has TRBV19 and TRBJ2-2, with TRBD2 matching 10 bases. Germline loops: CDR1 LNHDA, CDR2 SQIVND (reference sequence). This CDR3 has 18 amino acids. V was clipped by 7 bases and J by 5 bases; unmatched bases: 16. The CDR3 reads CASINPAGGRRDTGELFF. DNA for the CDR3: TGTGCCAGTATTAACCCAGCGGGAGGGCGAAGGGATACCGGGGAGCTGTTTTTT.

The V and J genes are TRBV6-5 and TRBJ1-5; TRBD1 matches 8 bases. This CDR3 contains 15 residues. With V trimmed by 4 bases and J by 1 base, 3 bases remained unmatched. Germline lookup yields CDR1 MNHEY and CDR2 SVGAGI. The CDR3 nucleotides are TGTGCCAGCAGTTCCCGGACAGGGAGCAATCAGCCCCAGCATTTT. This codes for CASSSRTGSNQPQHF.

The chain has TRBV5-1 and TRBJ1-1; tentatively, D is TRBD1 (5 bases). In germline, CDR1 is SGHRS, CDR2 YFSETQ. CDR3 length equals 14 residues. Trimming took off 4 bases at V and 7 bases at J, with 17 bases between the two ends. CDR3 nucleotide sequence: TGCGCCAGCAGCCGGAGCAGGGCCGCGATTGAAGCTTTCTTT. Translating gives CASSRSRAAIEAFF.

This clone was observed a handful of times. This chain links TRBV7-3 with TRBJ1-1; 8 nucleotides agree with TRBD1. CDR1 and CDR2 (germline): SGHTA, FQGTGA. CDR3 length equals 15 residues. With V trimmed by 3 bases and J by 3 bases, 6 bases remained unmatched. CDR3 DNA: TGTGCCAGCAGCTTTAGCAGGGGGCGCGACACTGAAGCTTTCTTT. The encoded protein is CASSFSRGRDTEAFF. Filled out from reference TRBV7-3 and TRBJ1-1, the complete variable domain reads GAGVSQTPSNKVTEKGKYVELRCDPISGHTALYWYRQSLGQGPEFLIYFQGTGAADDSGLPNDRFFAVRPEGSVSTLKIQRTERGDSAVYLCASSFSRGRDTEAFFGQGTRLTVV.

The CDR3 DNA reads as TGTGCCAGCAGTGGATCAGCGGGTGATAAAAACATTCAGTACTTC. Protein sequence: CASSGSAGDKNIQYF. The J gene is TRBJ2-4, the V gene TRBV25-1; tentative D call: TRBD2 (6 bases). This CDR3 comprises 15 residues. Germline-derived CDR1 and CDR2 are MGHDK and SYGVNS. V dropped 4 bases and J dropped 4 bases, with 14 bases sitting between them.

This sequence joins TRBV11-2 and TRBJ2-5; D may be TRBD1 (5 bases). Trimming removed 9 bases at V and 5 bases at J, with 16 bases between. The V gene's germline CDR1 is SGHAT and CDR2 FQNNGV. The CDR3 has 13 amino acids. Here the CDR3 DNA reads TGTGCCAGTGAGTTCCTGGCAGGGGAGACCCAGTACTTC. Its protein is CASEFLAGETQYF.

In nucleotides, the CDR3 is TGTGCCAGCAGCTTAGTTGCGATCATGAACACTGAAGCTTTCTTT. Translating gives CASSLVAIMNTEAFF. The gene calls are TRBV11-2 and TRBJ1-1; D is undetermined. The CDR3 consists of 15 residues. V was trimmed by 1 base and J by 0 bases, leaving 9 bases between them. The germline CDR1 and CDR2 sequences are SGHAT and FQNNGV.

V usage is TRBV10-1 and J usage is TRBJ2-2; D remains unclear. Germline lookup yields CDR1 WNHNN and CDR2 SYGVQD (reference sequence). Trimming removed 2 bases at V and 0 bases at J, with 7 bases between. This CDR3 has 15 residues. The CDR3 DNA is TGCGCCAGCAGTGAGGGTAGCCCGAACACCGGGGAGCTGTTTTTT. Encoded protein: CASSEGSPNTGELFF.

This chain connects TRBV5-1 to TRBJ1-1, with 9 bases matching TRBD1. Germline-derived CDR1 and CDR2 are SGHRS and YFSETQ. The V and J ends lost 4 bases and 4 bases, in that order; junction bases with no gene match: 5. The CDR3 extends over 14 amino acids. CDR3 coding DNA: TGCGCCAGCAGCGCCACGACAGGGGGCACTGAAGCTTTCTTT. Its protein is CASSATTGGTEAFF.

The chain recombines TRBV5-1 with TRBJ1-3, with unresolved D. V lost 0 bases and J 0 bases, leaving 4 bases between the germline ends. Germline V gene lookup returns CDR1 SGHRS and CDR2 YFSETQ. CDR3 length: 14 amino acids. The DNA of the CDR3 is TGCGCCAGCAGCTTGGACAGCTCTGGAAACACCATATATTTT. It codes for CASSLDSSGNTIYF.